The rows below give T cell receptor beta chains drawn from one sample of a study of cytomegalovirus exposure and HLA in healthy donors. Here immunoSEQ multiplex PCR was the method, and the copy in TCRdb shows in-frame clones only, minus some. Of around 94,000 clones detected, just under 95% appear once; the ten largest clones hold 0.8% to 0.9%. Sample: PBMCs. The source of these receptors is a woman younger than 35 in good health and CMV-seronegative. The CDR3 runs from the conserved cysteine through the conserved F or W. A D gene is named only where the DNA matches it firmly. Only part of the rows carry a size: once, few, many, or a class if the clone is expanded.

j_call: TRBJ1-1; clone_size: .; d_call: .; v_call: TRBV9; cdr3_nt: TGTGCCAGCAGCGTAGTCCTCGGGGGGGAAACTGAAGCTTTCTTT; cdr3_aa: CASSVVLGGETEAFF
j_call: TRBJ1-2; clone_size: .; d_call: TRBD1; v_call: TRBV7-9; cdr3_nt: TGTGCCAGCAGCTTAGCCGGGACAGGGGCCGATGGCTACACCTTC; cdr3_aa: CASSLAGTGADGYTF
j_call: TRBJ1-4; clone_size: .; d_call: TRBD1; v_call: TRBV29-1; cdr3_nt: TGCAGCGCAAAGGACAGGTTTTTTAATGAAAAACTGTTTTTT; cdr3_aa: CSAKDRFFNEKLFF
j_call: TRBJ1-1; clone_size: .; d_call: TRBD1; v_call: TRBV10-3; cdr3_nt: TGTGCCACCCTAACAGGGGGCACTGAAGCTTTCTTT; cdr3_aa: CATLTGGTEAFF
j_call: TRBJ1-1; clone_size: .; d_call: .; v_call: TRBV11-2; cdr3_nt: TGTGCCAGCAGCTTCACGGGGGGGGGCAGTGAAGCTTTCTTT; cdr3_aa: CASSFTGGGSEAFF
j_call: TRBJ2-2; clone_size: .; d_call: TRBD2; v_call: TRBV19; cdr3_nt: TGTGCCAGTAGTAGCGGGGGGCATGGCGGGGAGCTGTTTTTT; cdr3_aa: CASSSGGHGGELFF
j_call: TRBJ2-2; clone_size: .; d_call: TRBD1; v_call: TRBV7-8; cdr3_nt: TGTGCCAGCAGCTGGACAGGGAACACCGGGGAGCTGTTTTTT; cdr3_aa: CASSWTGNTGELFF
j_call: TRBJ2-1; clone_size: .; d_call: .; v_call: TRBV25-1; cdr3_nt: TGTGCCAGCAGTGAAGGCTCGCGAGACCGGGGTGGGGATGAGCAGTTCTTC; cdr3_aa: CASSEGSRDRGGDEQFF
j_call: TRBJ2-3; clone_size: .; d_call: TRBD1; v_call: TRBV5-1; cdr3_nt: TGCGCCAGCAGCATAGGGACAGGCCAAAGCACAGATACGCAGTATTTT; cdr3_aa: CASSIGTGQSTDTQYF
j_call: TRBJ1-3; clone_size: .; d_call: TRBD1; v_call: TRBV6-1; cdr3_nt: TGTGCCAGCAGTGGAGGGACAGTTCTTGGTGGAGGTGGAAACACCATATATTTT; cdr3_aa: CASSGGTVLGGGGNTIYF
j_call: TRBJ1-1; clone_size: .; d_call: .; v_call: TRBV15; cdr3_nt: TGTGCCACCTGTACAAGTTTGAACACTGAAGCTTTCTTT; cdr3_aa: CATCTSLNTEAFF
j_call: TRBJ2-5; clone_size: .; d_call: TRBD2; v_call: TRBV15; cdr3_nt: TGTGCCACCAGCAGAGATCGGACTAGCGGGGCCGGCGAGACCCAGTACTTC; cdr3_aa: CATSRDRTSGAGETQYF
j_call: TRBJ2-7; clone_size: .; d_call: .; v_call: TRBV4-1; cdr3_nt: TGCGCCAGCAGCCAAGTCGGCTCCTACGAGCAGTACTTC; cdr3_aa: CASSQVGSYEQYF
j_call: TRBJ1-1; clone_size: .; d_call: .; v_call: TRBV5-1; cdr3_nt: TGCGCCAGCAGCTTCATCGACGGAGGGGAGACTGAAGCTTTCTTT; cdr3_aa: CASSFIDGGETEAFF
j_call: TRBJ2-1; clone_size: .; d_call: TRBD2; v_call: TRBV9; cdr3_nt: TGTGCCAGCAGCCCCGAAGGGACAGCGGGAGGGGCCAGTGGTGAGCAGTTCTTC; cdr3_aa: CASSPEGTAGGASGEQFF
j_call: TRBJ2-1; clone_size: once; d_call: .; v_call: TRBV2; cdr3_nt: TGTGCCAGCAGTCCGTACAATGAGCAGTTCTTC; cdr3_aa: CASSPYNEQFF
j_call: TRBJ1-2; clone_size: few; d_call: .; v_call: TRBV7-8; cdr3_nt: TGTGCCAGCAGCTTAGTCGGTGGCTACACCTTC; cdr3_aa: CASSLVGGYTF
j_call: TRBJ2-6; clone_size: .; d_call: .; v_call: TRBV6-4; cdr3_nt: TGTGCCAGCAGTCTGGACACCTCTGGGGCCAACGTCCTGACTTTC; cdr3_aa: CASSLDTSGANVLTF
j_call: TRBJ2-7; clone_size: .; d_call: .; v_call: TRBV19; cdr3_nt: TGTGCCAGTAGTTCGCGACTCCGGAGCCCCAGCGAGCAGTACTTC; cdr3_aa: CASSSRLRSPSEQYF
j_call: TRBJ1-5; clone_size: .; d_call: .; v_call: TRBV10-3; cdr3_nt: TGTGCCATCAGTGAGTCGACAAATAGCAATCAGCCCCAGCATTTT; cdr3_aa: CAISESTNSNQPQHF
j_call: TRBJ1-2; clone_size: .; d_call: .; v_call: TRBV27; cdr3_nt: TGTGCCAGCAGTTTATCGGCAGGGTTTAATGGCTACACCTTC; cdr3_aa: CASSLSAGFNGYTF
j_call: TRBJ2-6; clone_size: .; d_call: .; v_call: TRBV11-3; cdr3_nt: TGTGCCAGCAGCTTAGGGGGGGCTGGGGCCAACGTCCTGACTTTC; cdr3_aa: CASSLGGAGANVLTF
j_call: TRBJ2-1; clone_size: .; d_call: .; v_call: TRBV1; cdr3_nt: TGCACCAGCAGCCAGCGGACTAGTCTTAAAAATGAGCAGTTCTTC; cdr3_aa: CTSSQRTSLKNEQFF
j_call: TRBJ1-1; clone_size: .; d_call: .; v_call: TRBV2; cdr3_nt: TGTGCCAGCAGTCGACGGGACACGAACACTGAAGCTTTCTTT; cdr3_aa: CASSRRDTNTEAFF
j_call: TRBJ1-1; clone_size: .; d_call: .; v_call: TRBV9; cdr3_nt: TGTGCCAGCAGCGTAGAATGGAGGACTGAAGCTTTCTTT; cdr3_aa: CASSVEWRTEAFF
j_call: TRBJ2-7; clone_size: few; d_call: .; v_call: TRBV5-4; cdr3_nt: TGTGCCAGCAGCTCCAAGGGGGAGGGGGCCTACGAGCAGTACTTC; cdr3_aa: CASSSKGEGAYEQYF
j_call: TRBJ2-7; clone_size: .; d_call: TRBD2; v_call: TRBV2; cdr3_nt: TGTGCCAGCAGTTCCGGGACTAGCAGCCTCTACGAGCAGTACTTC; cdr3_aa: CASSSGTSSLYEQYF